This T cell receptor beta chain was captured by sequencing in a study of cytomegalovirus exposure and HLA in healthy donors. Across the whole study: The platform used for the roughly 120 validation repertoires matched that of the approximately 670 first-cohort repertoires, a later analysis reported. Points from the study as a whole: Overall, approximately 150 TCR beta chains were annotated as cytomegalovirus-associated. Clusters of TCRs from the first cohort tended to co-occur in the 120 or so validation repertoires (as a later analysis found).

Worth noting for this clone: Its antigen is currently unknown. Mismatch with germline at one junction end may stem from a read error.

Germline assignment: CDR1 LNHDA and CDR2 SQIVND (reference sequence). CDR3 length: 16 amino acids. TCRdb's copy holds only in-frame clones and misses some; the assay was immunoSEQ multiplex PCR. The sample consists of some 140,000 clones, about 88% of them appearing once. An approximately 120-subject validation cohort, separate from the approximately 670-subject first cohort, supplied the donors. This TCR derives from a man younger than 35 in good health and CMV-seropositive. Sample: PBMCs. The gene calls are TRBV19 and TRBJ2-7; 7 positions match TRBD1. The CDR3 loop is CASSIARRTGSYEQYF. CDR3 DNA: TGTGCCAGTAGCATAGCCCGAAGGACAGGCTCCTACGAGCAGTACTTC.